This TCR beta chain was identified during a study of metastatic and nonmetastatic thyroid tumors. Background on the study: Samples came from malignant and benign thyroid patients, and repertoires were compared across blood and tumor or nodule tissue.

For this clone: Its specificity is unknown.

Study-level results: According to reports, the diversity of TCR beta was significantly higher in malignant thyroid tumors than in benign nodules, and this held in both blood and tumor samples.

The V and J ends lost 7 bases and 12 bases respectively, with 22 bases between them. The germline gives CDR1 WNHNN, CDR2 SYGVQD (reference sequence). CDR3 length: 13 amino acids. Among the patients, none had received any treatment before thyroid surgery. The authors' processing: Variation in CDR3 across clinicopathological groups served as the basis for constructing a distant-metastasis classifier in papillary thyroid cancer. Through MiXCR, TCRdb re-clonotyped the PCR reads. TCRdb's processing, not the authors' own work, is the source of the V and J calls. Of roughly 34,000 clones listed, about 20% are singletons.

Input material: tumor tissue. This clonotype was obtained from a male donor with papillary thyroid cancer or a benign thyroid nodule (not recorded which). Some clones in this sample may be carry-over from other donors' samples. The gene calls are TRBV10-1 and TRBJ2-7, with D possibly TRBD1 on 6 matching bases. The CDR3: CASTDREQGLPYF. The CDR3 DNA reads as TGCGCCAGCACCGACCGGGAACAGGGATTGCCGTACTTC.